This T cell receptor beta chain was profiled in a study of CD8+CD57+ T cells in acquired aplastic anemia. The ends lost 6 bases at V and 8 bases at J; junction bases unmatched: 4. The CDR3 runs 12 residues. The germline gives CDR1 SNHLY, CDR2 FYNNEI. It was genomic DNA that served as the template for profiling TCR beta VDJ and CDR3. From the reads, TCRdb called clonotypes with MiXCR, one entry per CDR3 protein. The top ten clones hold 0.95% to 1.3% of a sample with some 220,000 distinct CDR3 sequences, 30% to 40% of them seen once. This chain connects TRBV2 to TRBJ1-2; 9 nucleotides line up with TRBD1. The receptor was derived from a human donor in good health, serving as a control. The sequencing input was sorted CD4+, CD8+, or CD8+CD57+ T cells (not recorded which) from PBMCs. In nucleotides, the CDR3 is TGTGCCAGCAGCGGGACAGGGAGGGGCTACACCTTC. Residues: CASSGTGRGYTF.